The 25 T cell receptor beta chains below were found in one sample sequenced in a study of regulatory T cells in long-lasting Graves disease. With iRepertoire HTBI primers and Arm-PCR of CDR3 regions, TCR beta libraries were built. TCRdb ran MiXCR on the multiplex PCR reads and lists one entry per CDR3 protein. In the table there are a few hundred thousand distinct CDR3 sequences, roughly 25% of which are singletons. Time point of the sample: persistent/refractory GD, antithyroid drugs over 5 years with positive TRAb. PBMC-derived RNA was used for the TCR library. This specimen consisted of peripheral blood mononuclear cells (PBMCs), obtained when the disease was refractory, from a patient treated with antithyroid drugs. The receptors were sampled from a woman aged 35 to 49 with Graves disease.

Of note for this clonotype: Sequence at one end of the junction differs from germline and may be a read error. The chain has TRBV15 and TRBJ1-5; TRBD1 is a possible D gene (5 bases). The CDR3 runs to 16 residues. The germline gives CDR1 LNHNV, CDR2 YYDKDF (reference sequence). This chain's CDR3 is CVTSRGIWGGNQPQHF. The CDR3 DNA sequence: TGTGTCACCAGCAGAGGAATTTGGGGGGGCAATCAGCCCCAGCATTTT.

This clonotype appeared many times. This chain connects TRBV28 to TRBJ1-2, with 12 bases that match TRBD1. V was clipped by 2 bases and J by 2 bases; unmatched bases: 6. The germline V gene encodes CDR1 MDHEN and CDR2 SYDVKM. This CDR3 is built from 17 residues. The CDR3 loop reads CASSLPGTGGVNYGYTF. The CDR3 DNA follows: TGTGCCAGCAGTTTACCCGGGACAGGGGGCGTCAACTATGGCTACACCTTC.

This chain uses TRBV20-1 with TRBJ2-3; D is possibly TRBD2 (6 bases). This CDR3 has 20 amino acids. Trimming removed 0 bases at V and 1 base at J, with 26 bases between. Germline V gene lookup returns CDR1 DFQATT and CDR2 SNEGSKA (reference sequence). The CDR3 DNA reads TGCAGTGCTAGAGATATCGGGGGTATTAGACGGCGGGGACGCACAGATACGCAGTATTTT. Protein sequence: CSARDIGGIRRRGRTDTQYF.

The V and J genes are TRBV5-1 and TRBJ1-4; weak D call: TRBD1 (5 bases). Germline-derived CDR1 and CDR2 are SGHRS and YFSETQ. The germline V and J ends were trimmed by 0 bases and 2 bases, with 11 bases remaining between them. The CDR3 sequence is 16 residues long. The chain's CDR3 is CASSLGPRATNEKLFF. The DNA for the CDR3 is TGCGCCAGCAGCTTGGGCCCCAGGGCTACTAATGAAAAACTGTTTTTT. Combining the CDR3 with reference TRBV5-1 and TRBJ1-4 gives the whole variable domain KAGVTQTPRYLIKTRGQQVTLSCSPISGHRSVSWYQQTPGQGLQFLFEYFSETQRNKGNFPGRFSGRQFSNSRSEMNVSTLELGDSALYLCASSLGPRATNEKLFFGSGTQLSVL.

Ten or more counts support this clonotype. The genes are TRBV11-2 and TRBJ1-4; D possibly corresponds to TRBD1 (5 bases). In germline, CDR1 is SGHAT, CDR2 FQNNGV. Trimming pared 2 bases from V and 5 bases from J, leaving 12 bases between. This CDR3 is built from 15 residues. The CDR3 DNA sequence: TGTGCCAGCAGCTTACCGGGACGGAAAAATGAAAAACTGTTTTTT. This codes for CASSLPGRKNEKLFF. The variable domain in full, completed from reference TRBV11-2 and TRBJ1-4, reads EAGVAQSPRYKIIEKRQSVAFWCNPISGHATLYWYQQILGQGPKLLIQFQNNGVVDDSQLPKDRFSAERLKGVDSTLKIQPAKLEDSAVYLCASSLPGRKNEKLFFGSGTQLSVL.

Ten or more counts support this clonotype. The CDR3: CASSLGQDDGELFF. The CDR3 region has the DNA TGTGCCAGCAGTTTGGGTCAGGATGACGGGGAGCTGTTTTTT. This rearrangement joins TRBV12-3 or TRBV12-4 to TRBJ2-2; D is ambiguous. V lost 3 bases and J lost 7, with 12 bases in between. The CDR3 contains 14 residues.

This clonotype was seen more than once but under ten times. The chain uses TRBV7-2 and TRBJ2-7, with 12 bases fitting TRBD2. Trimming at V came to 3 bases and at J to 8 bases, leaving 5 bases not matched to a gene. The CDR3 runs to 14 residues. Germline loops: CDR1 SGHTA, CDR2 FQGNSA. For the CDR3, the DNA is TGTGCCAGCAGCTTCGGAGGACTAGCGGGACAGCAGTACTTC. Its protein product is CASSFGGLAGQQYF.

This clonotype has at least ten counts. The chain has TRBV12-3 or TRBV12-4 and TRBJ1-1; D not resolved. The CDR3 length is 12 residues. Trimming removed 5 bases at V and 1 base at J, with 5 bases between. This CDR3 is CASSRQNTEAFF. In DNA form, the CDR3 reads TGTGCCAGCAGTCGACAGAACACTGAAGCTTTCTTT.

This clonotype showed up just a few times. J is TRBJ1-1 and V is TRBV19; D is unclear. The ends were cut back, 5 bases at V and 5 bases at J, with 15 bases in the middle. This CDR3 region has 14 residues. Germline assignment: CDR1 LNHDA and CDR2 SQIVND (reference sequence). CDR3 amino acids: CASSFGSLWTEAFF. The CDR3 nucleotides read TGTGCCAGTAGTTTCGGAAGCCTTTGGACTGAAGCTTTCTTT.

This clonotype appeared many times. This sequence joins TRBV6-2 or TRBV6-3 and TRBJ2-5, with 9 bases fitting TRBD1. The CDR3 is 15 amino acids. Germline CDR1 is MNHEY and CDR2 is SVGEGT. V was clipped by 5 bases and J by 2 bases; unmatched bases: 6. Here the CDR3 reads CASSGLDRGQETQYF. The CDR3 coding sequence is TGTGCCAGCAGTGGATTGGACAGGGGACAAGAGACCCAGTACTTC.

Many counts were recorded for this clonotype. This sequence joins TRBV11-2 and TRBJ1-1; D ambiguous. The ends were cut back, 0 bases at V and 7 bases at J, with 12 bases in the middle. Per the germline V gene, CDR1 is SGHAT and CDR2 is FQNNGV. The CDR3 runs to 14 residues. This chain's CDR3 is CASSLDYRTLEAFF. CDR3 DNA sequence: TGTGCCAGCAGCTTAGATTATCGAACACTTGAAGCTTTCTTT.

This clonotype was found once. The chain uses TRBV11-2 and TRBJ2-1, with 8 bases matching TRBD2. The V gene's germline CDR1 is SGHAT and CDR2 FQNNGV. The CDR3 has 17 amino acids. The V and J ends lost 1 base and 5 bases, in that order; junction bases with no gene match: 10. The DNA for the CDR3 is TGTGCCAGCAGCTTAGTCGTGGTTAGCGGGGTCCACAATGAGCAGTTCTTC. This encodes CASSLVVVSGVHNEQFF.

This clonotype occurred many times. The rearrangement uses TRBV6-1 and TRBJ1-4; D is unclear. Germline V gene lookup returns CDR1 MNHNS and CDR2 SASEGT. The V and J ends lost 4 bases and 7 bases respectively, with 19 bases between them. The CDR3 is 16 residues long. The CDR3 sequence is CASSAEPSFLLEKLFF. As DNA, the CDR3 is TGTGCCAGCAGTGCCGAACCGAGTTTCCTTCTTGAAAAACTGTTTTTT.

This clonotype was observed a handful of times. V gene TRBV7-2 combines with J gene TRBJ2-5; D not certain. The germline V gene encodes CDR1 SGHTA and CDR2 FQGNSA. The CDR3 has 14 residues. Between the trimmed V and J ends, which lost 4 bases and 4 bases, there was a span of 13 bases. The CDR3 DNA reads as TGTGCCAGCAGCTCCAGCCGGGTTGGAGAGACCCAGTACTTC. It yields the protein CASSSSRVGETQYF.

This clonotype was observed many times. This chain joins TRBV12-3 or TRBV12-4 and TRBJ1-4, with D unresolved. Trimming stripped 3 bases from V and 8 bases from J, with 10 bases between. The CDR3 is made up of 13 amino acids. The DNA for the CDR3 is TGTGCCAGCAGTTTCTTGGTTCGAGAAAAACTGTTTTTT. It codes for CASSFLVREKLFF.

This clonotype was recorded a few times. The chain links TRBV29-1 to TRBJ2-1; 7 bases agree with TRBD2. V was pared by 7 bases and J by 6 bases, with 12 bases of the junction left unmatched. CDR1 is SQVTM and CDR2 is ANQGSEA in the germline V gene. This CDR3 has 14 residues. The CDR3 reads CSAPHGRGGNEQFF. CDR3 in DNA: TGCAGCGCCCCCCATGGGAGGGGAGGCAATGAGCAGTTCTTC.

This chain connects TRBV12-3 or TRBV12-4 to TRBJ2-3; D is perhaps TRBD1 (6 bases). Trimming removed 5 bases from V and 5 bases from J, with 14 bases in between. The CDR3 consists of 14 residues. Here the CDR3 reads CASSGGQGRDTQYF. The CDR3, as DNA: TGTGCCAGCAGTGGTGGGCAGGGGCGAGATACGCAGTATTTT.

There are many counts of this clonotype. This rearrangement joins TRBV28 to TRBJ1-4; no clear D. The CDR3 totals 15 residues. CDR1 and CDR2 (germline): MDHEN, SYDVKM. The V end lost 2 bases, the J end lost 3 bases, and 10 bases lay between the germline ends. CDR3 protein: CASSLRGFSNEKLFF. DNA for the CDR3: TGTGCCAGCAGTTTACGCGGGTTCTCTAATGAAAAACTGTTTTTT.

This clonotype was counted a single time. A read error may produce the germline difference seen at one junction end. The chain uses TRBV5-1 and TRBJ1-1; D unresolved. Germline V gene data show CDR1 as SGHRS and CDR2 as YFSETQ. The CDR3 is 13 amino acids. CDR3 nucleotides: TGCGCCAACAGCTTGGCCCGGGAAACTGAAGCTTTCTTT. As protein: CANSLARETEAFF.

This clonotype was recorded only once. A much larger clone sits a single nucleotide away, making a read error possible. The genes are TRBV20-1 and TRBJ1-4, with D possibly being TRBD1 (5 bases). CDR3 length: 11 amino acids. The V gene's germline CDR1 is DFQATT and CDR2 SNEGSKA (reference sequence). For the CDR3, the DNA is TGCGGTGCTACGGCGGGACAAAAACTGTTTTTT. Translated, it gives CGATAGQKLFF.

Details on this clonotype: A much larger clone differs by one base, so this may be a read error. The V call is TRBV6-2 or TRBV6-3, the J call TRBJ2-4; the D is unclear. Germline loops: CDR1 MNHEY, CDR2 SVGEGT. The CDR3 runs to 14 residues. The ends were cut back, 7 bases at V and 4 bases at J, with 14 bases in the middle. The CDR3 bases are TGTGCCAGCACCCCCAGACTCGGGAAAAACATTCAGTACTTC. The encoded protein is CASTPRLGKNIQYF.

This clonotype showed up many times. V usage is TRBV2 and J usage is TRBJ2-7, with TRBD2 matching 7 bases. V trimming: 3 bases; J trimming: 1 base; junction bases outside the gene matches: 0. Germline assignment: CDR1 SNHLY and CDR2 FYNNEI. The CDR3 totals 13 residues. The CDR3 loop is CASSERESYEQYF. The DNA of the CDR3 is TGTGCCAGCAGTGAGCGGGAGTCCTACGAGCAGTACTTC. The full variable domain, in which reference TRBV2 and TRBJ2-7 provide the parts outside the CDR3, is EPEVTQTPSHQVTQMGQEVILRCVPISNHLYFYWYRQILGQKVEFLVSFYNNEISEKSEIFDDQFSVERPDGSNFTLKIRSTKLEDSAMYFCASSERESYEQYFGPGTRLTVT.

This clonotype turned up a few times. The V gene is TRBV27, the J gene TRBJ1-5, with a weak D call TRBD1 (5 bases). Germline assignment: CDR1 MNHEY and CDR2 SMNVEV (reference sequence). There are 14 residues in the CDR3. Deletions cut 1 base from V and 7 bases from J, with 11 bases between. Written as DNA, the CDR3 is TGTGCCAGCAGTTTATACCAGGGCTTGCAGCCCCAGCATTTT. Its translation is CASSLYQGLQPQHF.

This clonotype has ten or more counts. The chain uses TRBV11-2 and TRBJ2-2; 7 nucleotides match TRBD2. This CDR3 spans 16 amino acids. Germline V gene data show CDR1 as SGHAT and CDR2 as FQNNGV. The ends lost 1 base at V and 6 bases at J; junction bases unmatched: 8. Here the CDR3 DNA reads TGTGCCAGCAGCTTAGCTGGCGGGAGTGCGGCCGGGGAGCTGTTTTTT. It specifies CASSLAGGSAAGELFF.

The rearrangement joins TRBV29-1 to TRBJ2-2; D is uncertain. Trimming removed 4 bases at V and 2 bases at J, with 14 bases between. The CDR3 is 15 residues long. In germline, CDR1 is SQVTM, CDR2 ANQGSEA. DNA for the CDR3: TGCAGCGTTGTGTGGCCTTTTTCTAACACCGGGGAGCTGTTTTTT. Translated: CSVVWPFSNTGELFF.